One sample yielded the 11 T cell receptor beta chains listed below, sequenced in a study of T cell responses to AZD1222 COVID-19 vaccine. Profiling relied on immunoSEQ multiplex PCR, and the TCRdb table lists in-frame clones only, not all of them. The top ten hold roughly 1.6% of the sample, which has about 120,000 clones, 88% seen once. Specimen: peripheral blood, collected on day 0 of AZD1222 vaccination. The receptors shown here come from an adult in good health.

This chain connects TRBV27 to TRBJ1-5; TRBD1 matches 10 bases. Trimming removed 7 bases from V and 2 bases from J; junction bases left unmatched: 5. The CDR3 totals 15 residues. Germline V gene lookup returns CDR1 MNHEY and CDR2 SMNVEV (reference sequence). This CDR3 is CASKRGQGRNQPQHF. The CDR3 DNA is TGTGCCAGCAAGAGGGGACAGGGGCGCAATCAGCCCCAGCATTTT.

CDR3 DNA: TGTGCCAGCAGCCCGCCGGGACAATTATACGAGCAGTACTTC. Translating gives CASSPPGQLYEQYF. V and J are TRBV11-2 and TRBJ2-7, with D possibly being TRBD1 (6 bases). Trimming stripped 5 bases from V and 4 bases from J, with 15 bases between. The CDR3 has 14 residues. CDR1 and CDR2 from the germline V gene are SGHAT and FQNNGV.

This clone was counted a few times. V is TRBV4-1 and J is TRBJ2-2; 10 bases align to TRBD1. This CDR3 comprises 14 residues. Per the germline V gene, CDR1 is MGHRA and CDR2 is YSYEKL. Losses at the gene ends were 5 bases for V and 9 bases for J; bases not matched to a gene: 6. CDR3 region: CASSNRQGAWELFF. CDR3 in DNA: TGCGCCAGCAGCAACCGACAGGGGGCCTGGGAGCTGTTTTTT.

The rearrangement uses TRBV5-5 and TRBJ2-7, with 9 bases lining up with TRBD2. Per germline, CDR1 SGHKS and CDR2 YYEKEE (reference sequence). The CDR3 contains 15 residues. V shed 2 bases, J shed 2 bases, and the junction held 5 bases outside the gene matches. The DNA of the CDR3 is TGTGCCAGCAGCTTTCGGACTAGCGCTACCTACGAGCAGTACTTC. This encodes CASSFRTSATYEQYF.

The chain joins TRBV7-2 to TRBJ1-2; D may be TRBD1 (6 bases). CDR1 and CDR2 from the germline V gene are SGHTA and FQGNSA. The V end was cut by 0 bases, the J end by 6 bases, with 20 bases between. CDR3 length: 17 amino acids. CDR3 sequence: CASSLAGGGLNMNGYTF. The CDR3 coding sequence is TGTGCCAGCAGCTTAGCGGGAGGGGGATTAAATATGAATGGCTACACCTTC.

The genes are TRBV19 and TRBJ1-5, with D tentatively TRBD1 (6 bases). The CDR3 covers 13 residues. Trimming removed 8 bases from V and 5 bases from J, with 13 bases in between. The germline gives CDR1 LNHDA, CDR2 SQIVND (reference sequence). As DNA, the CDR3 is TGTGCCAGTTTAGGACAGCTGCATCAGCCCCAGCATTTT. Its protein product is CASLGQLHQPQHF. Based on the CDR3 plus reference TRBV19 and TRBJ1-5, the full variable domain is DGGITQSPKYLFRKEGQNVTLSCEQNLNHDAMYWYRQDPGQGLRLIYYSQIVNDFQKGDIAEGYSVSREKKESFPLTVTSAQKNPTAFYLCASLGQLHQPQHFGDGTRLSIL.

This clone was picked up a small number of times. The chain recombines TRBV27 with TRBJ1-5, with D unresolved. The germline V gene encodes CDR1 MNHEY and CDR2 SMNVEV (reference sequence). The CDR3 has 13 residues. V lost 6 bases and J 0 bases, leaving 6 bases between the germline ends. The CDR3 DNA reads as TGTGCCAGCAGACAGTATAGCAATCAGCCCCAGCATTTT. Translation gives CASRQYSNQPQHF.

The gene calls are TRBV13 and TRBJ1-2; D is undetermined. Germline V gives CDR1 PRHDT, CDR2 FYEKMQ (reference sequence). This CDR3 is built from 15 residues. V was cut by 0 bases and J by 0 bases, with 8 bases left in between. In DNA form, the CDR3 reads TGTGCCAGCAGCTTAGGGAAAGATACTAACTATGGCTACACCTTC. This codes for CASSLGKDTNYGYTF.

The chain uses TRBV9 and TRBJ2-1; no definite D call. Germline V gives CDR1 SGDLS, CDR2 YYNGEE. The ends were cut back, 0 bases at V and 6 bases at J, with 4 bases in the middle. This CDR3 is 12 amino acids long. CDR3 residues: CASSVGVNEQFF. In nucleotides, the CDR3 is TGTGCCAGCAGCGTAGGCGTCAATGAGCAGTTCTTC. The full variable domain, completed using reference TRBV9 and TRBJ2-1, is DSGVTQTPKHLITATGQRVTLRCSPRSGDLSVYWYQQSLDQGLQFLIQYYNGEERAKGNILERFSAQQFPDLHSELNLSSLELGDSALYFCASSVGVNEQFFGPGTRLTVL.

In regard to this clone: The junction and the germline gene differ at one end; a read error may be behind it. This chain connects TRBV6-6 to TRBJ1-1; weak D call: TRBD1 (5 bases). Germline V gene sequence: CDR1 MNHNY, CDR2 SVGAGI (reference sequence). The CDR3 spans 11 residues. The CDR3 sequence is CASRDRHFWIF. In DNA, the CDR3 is TGTGCCAGCCGGGACCGGCACTTTTGGATCTTT.

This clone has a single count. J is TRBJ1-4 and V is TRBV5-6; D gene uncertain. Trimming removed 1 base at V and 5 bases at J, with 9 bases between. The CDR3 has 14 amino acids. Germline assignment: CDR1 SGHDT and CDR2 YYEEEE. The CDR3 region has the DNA TGTGCCAGCAGCTTGTATAGGTCCAATGAAAAACTGTTTTTT. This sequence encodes CASSLYRSNEKLFF.